The 15 T cell receptor beta chains given below trace back to one sample, sequenced in a study of T cells in Graves' hyperthyroidism and ophthalmopathy. Researchers amplified the TCR beta CDR3 regions from RNA transcripts. The TCR CDR3 first-round RT-PCR relied on the HTBI primer set. One entry per CDR3 protein results from TCRdb running MiXCR on the multiplex PCR reads. The sample shows fewer than 450,000 distinct CDR3 sequences, about a sixth of them seen only once. Sequenced sample: blood. The receptors were sampled from a woman aged 25 to 39 with Graves' hyperthyroidism that later progressed to Graves' ophthalmopathy.

This clonotype has just a few counts. The chain employs TRBV18 and TRBJ1-2; D gene unclear. Germline values: CDR1 KGHSH, CDR2 LQKENI. V shed 3 bases and J shed 1 base, with 12 bases lying between them. CDR3 length equals 15 residues. CDR3 in DNA: TGTGCCAGCTCACCCATTCAGGATCTTAACTATGGCTACACCTTC. Translated: CASSPIQDLNYGYTF.

This chain connects TRBV2 to TRBJ1-2; D remains ambiguous. Germline loops: CDR1 SNHLY, CDR2 FYNNEI. V was shortened by 6 bases and J by 3 bases, with 14 bases between the two germline ends. This CDR3 contains 14 residues. The CDR3 DNA reads as TGTGCCAGCAGCGTAGATCGGGCAGACTATGGCTACACCTTC. Translating gives CASSVDRADYGYTF.

This clonotype was detected only a few times. J is TRBJ2-2 and V is TRBV28, with a tentative D call TRBD2 (6 bases). This CDR3 has 16 amino acids. Trimming removed 7 bases from V and 5 bases from J, with 20 bases in between. CDR1 MDHEN and CDR2 SYDVKM come from the germline V gene. CDR3 DNA sequence: TGTGCCAGCATCGAAGCGGGCGTAAAAGTAACCGGGGAGCTGTTTTTT. Translation gives CASIEAGVKVTGELFF.

This clonotype occurred many times. CDR3 amino acids: CASRYDSSYEQYF. CDR3 nucleotides: TGTGCCAGCAGGTATGACAGCTCCTACGAGCAGTACTTC. This chain connects TRBV28 to TRBJ2-7, with a weak D call TRBD1 (5 bases). CDR3 length: 13 amino acids. The germline V gene has CDR1 MDHEN and CDR2 SYDVKM. Trimming shortened V by 6 bases and J by 0 bases, and 9 bases separated the two germline ends.

In its sample, this clonotype was seen many times. The rearrangement uses TRBV3-1 and TRBJ1-6, with 7 bases aligning to TRBD1. Per germline, CDR1 LGHDT and CDR2 YNNKEL (reference sequence). The CDR3 extends over 14 amino acids. The trim removed 5 bases at V and 8 bases at J, leaving 6 bases unmatched. The chain's CDR3 is CASSDRDRYSPLHF. The CDR3 DNA sequence: TGTGCCAGCAGCGACAGGGACAGATATTCACCCCTCCACTTT.

This clonotype was observed at least ten times. V usage is TRBV28 and J usage is TRBJ1-5; D call uncertain. Per germline, CDR1 MDHEN and CDR2 SYDVKM. CDR3 length: 15 residues. Deletions cut 1 base from V and 7 bases from J, with 14 bases between. The CDR3: CASSLSARGLQPQHF. The CDR3 nucleotides are TGTGCCAGCAGTTTATCCGCCAGAGGGTTGCAGCCCCAGCATTTT.

The chain joins TRBV11-2 to TRBJ2-1; 7 positions agree with TRBD2. There are 21 residues in the CDR3. Germline V gene lookup returns CDR1 SGHAT and CDR2 FQNNGV. V lost 0 bases, J lost 4 bases, and 21 bases stayed unmatched. The CDR3 nucleotides are TGTGCCAGCAGCTTAGATGCGTTAGCGGGCCGAGAGGAATTTTTTTACAATGAGCAGTTCTTC. This gives the protein CASSLDALAGREEFFYNEQFF. Complete variable domain (other parts from reference TRBV11-2 and TRBJ2-1): EAGVAQSPRYKIIEKRQSVAFWCNPISGHATLYWYQQILGQGPKLLIQFQNNGVVDDSQLPKDRFSAERLKGVDSTLKIQPAKLEDSAVYLCASSLDALAGREEFFYNEQFFGPGTRLTVL.

This clonotype occurred many times. In DNA form, the CDR3 reads TGTGCCAGCAGCTTAGTTGCCCGGGGGTACGCTAATGAAAAACTGTTTTTT. Residues: CASSLVARGYANEKLFF. The genes are TRBV7-9 and TRBJ1-4; D is possibly TRBD1 (5 bases). Trimming left V 1 base short and J 3 bases short, with 15 bases between. Germline values: CDR1 SEHNR, CDR2 FQNEAQ (reference sequence). The CDR3 is made up of 17 amino acids.

This clonotype occurred many times. The rearrangement joins TRBV6-2 or TRBV6-3 to TRBJ1-5, with D maybe TRBD1 (5 bases). This CDR3 has 19 residues. Trimming stripped 2 bases from V and 6 bases from J, with 26 bases between. Germline V gives CDR1 MNHEY, CDR2 SVGEGT. CDR3 loop: CASSYISLSAGSTSQPQHF. Written as DNA, the CDR3 is TGTGCCAGCAGTTACATAAGTCTTTCGGCAGGGAGTACAAGTCAGCCCCAGCATTTT.

This clonotype was counted ten times or more. The chain has TRBV7-9 and TRBJ1-1, with a tentative D call TRBD1 (5 bases). Per the germline V gene, CDR1 is SEHNR and CDR2 is FQNEAQ (reference sequence). CDR3 length equals 14 residues. Trimming left V 5 bases short and J 4 bases short, with 14 bases between. CDR3 sequence: CASSTWGTSTEAFF. CDR3 coding DNA: TGTGCCAGCAGCACCTGGGGGACCTCCACTGAAGCTTTCTTT.

This clonotype appeared a few times. The V call is TRBV9, the J call TRBJ2-1, with no clear D. CDR3 length: 15 residues. Deletions cut 0 bases from V and 0 bases from J, with 7 bases between. Germline V gene sequence: CDR1 SGDLS, CDR2 YYNGEE. CDR3 amino acids: CASSVVGVSYNEQFF. As DNA, the CDR3 is TGTGCCAGCAGCGTAGTCGGCGTCTCCTACAATGAGCAGTTCTTC. The whole variable domain, remainder taken from reference TRBV9 and TRBJ2-1, is DSGVTQTPKHLITATGQRVTLRCSPRSGDLSVYWYQQSLDQGLQFLIQYYNGEERAKGNILERFSAQQFPDLHSELNLSSLELGDSALYFCASSVVGVSYNEQFFGPGTRLTVL.

This clonotype was counted at least ten times. The J gene is TRBJ2-7, the V gene TRBV18; perhaps TRBD2 as D (5 bases). V gave up 3 bases and J gave up 0 bases, with 9 bases separating them. CDR1 is KGHSH, CDR2 LQKENI, per germline. The CDR3 runs 14 residues. The CDR3, as DNA: TGTGCCAGCTCACCCCCGGGAAGCTCCTACGAGCAGTACTTC. Translating gives CASSPPGSSYEQYF.

This clonotype was seen ten or more times. This rearrangement joins TRBV6-5 to TRBJ2-3; the D call may be TRBD1 or TRBD2 (5 bases each). Germline values: CDR1 MNHEY, CDR2 SVGAGI. The V and J ends lost 3 bases and 0 bases respectively, with 13 bases between them. This CDR3 spans 16 amino acids. The CDR3 nucleotides read TGTGCCAGCAGTTATATGGGGACCCCTAGCACAGATACGCAGTATTTT. This encodes CASSYMGTPSTDTQYF.

This clonotype appeared many times. The chain is built from TRBV24-1 and TRBJ1-5, with D unclear. The V gene's germline CDR1 is KGHDR and CDR2 SFDVKD. There are 14 residues in the CDR3. Trimming removed 3 bases at V and 4 bases at J, with 9 bases between. CDR3 nucleotides: TGTGCCACCAGTGATCGAATGGGGAATCAGCCCCAGCATTTT. This codes for CATSDRMGNQPQHF.

This clonotype was counted a few times. The V gene is TRBV2, the J gene TRBJ1-5; D might be TRBD1 (5 bases). The CDR3 consists of 15 residues. The germline V gene encodes CDR1 SNHLY and CDR2 FYNNEI. The V end lost 7 bases, the J end lost 11 bases, and 24 bases lay between the germline ends. DNA for the CDR3: TGTGCCAGCAATGGTAGGCAGGGCCTTAAGTCGGCCCAGCATTTT. Encoded protein: CASNGRQGLKSAQHF.